One TCR beta chain is described in this entry. The target antigen is unknown. CDR1 and CDR2 (germline): SNHLY, FYNNEI. Deletions cut 4 bases from V and 4 bases from J, with 10 bases between. The CDR3 extends over 13 amino acids. The data are from a study of T cell repertoires in cytomegalovirus infection. Study details: The authors used CMV epitopes that were HLA-C-restricted (recently identified) and HLA-B-restricted (well studied). Public TCR beta signatures provided an indication of both CMV infection and a matching HLA type. Overall study findings and caveats: In two of eight donors, the top clonotype was HLA-C-restricted CMV-specific. Adding up the frequency of public TCR beta families identified people who carried CMV plus the relevant HLA.

TCRdb redid the calling of the reads with MiXCR, one entry per CDR3 protein. Here the sample spans about 360,000 distinct CDR3 sequences, about 35% being singletons. The chain is built from TRBV2 and TRBJ2-5; D gene unclear. The TCR sequence derives from a human donor in good health (CMV status not recorded). Some clones in this sample may be carry-over from other donors' samples. The sequenced sample was cultured PBMCs, obtained from culture after CMV antigen stimulation. CDR3 region: CASSGRSGETQYF. The DNA of the CDR3 is TGTGCCAGCAGTGGGCGCAGTGGAGAGACCCAGTACTTC.